This T cell receptor beta chain was sequenced during a study of post-analysis software for immune sequencing data. Study results and caveats: Diversity measured as normalized Chao1 was significantly lower in multiple sclerosis patients than in controls.

A remark on this clonotype: No antigen is known for it.

The TCR beta cDNA libraries contained unique molecular identifiers. Researchers reported 400,000 to 600,000 cDNA molecules coming from approximately 0.91 to 9.4 million T cells. TCRdb fed the PCR reads into MiXCR, producing one record per CDR3 protein. The sample lists 750,000 to 950,000 distinct CDR3 sequences, about 57% seen once, with around 4.5% in the top ten. This clonotype was sampled from a girl between 10 and 17 years old with multiple sclerosis. The sequencing sample was made of blood.

The CDR3 here is CASSPPSGSGANVLTF. In DNA, the CDR3 is TGTGCCAGCAGCCCCCCCTCGGGCTCTGGGGCCAACGTCCTGACTTTC. The rearrangement links TRBV7-9 to TRBJ2-6; D gene uncertain. The CDR3 totals 16 residues. Germline CDR1 and CDR2: SEHNR and FQNEAQ (reference sequence). Deletions cut 5 bases from V and 0 bases from J, with 11 bases between. Using reference TRBV7-9 and TRBJ2-6 for the parts outside the CDR3, the full variable domain is DTGVSQNPRHKITKRGQNVTFRCDPISEHNRLYWYRQTLGQGPEFLTYFQNEAQLEKSRLLSDRFSAERPKGSFSTLEIQRTEQGDSAMYLCASSPPSGSGANVLTFGAGSRLTVL.